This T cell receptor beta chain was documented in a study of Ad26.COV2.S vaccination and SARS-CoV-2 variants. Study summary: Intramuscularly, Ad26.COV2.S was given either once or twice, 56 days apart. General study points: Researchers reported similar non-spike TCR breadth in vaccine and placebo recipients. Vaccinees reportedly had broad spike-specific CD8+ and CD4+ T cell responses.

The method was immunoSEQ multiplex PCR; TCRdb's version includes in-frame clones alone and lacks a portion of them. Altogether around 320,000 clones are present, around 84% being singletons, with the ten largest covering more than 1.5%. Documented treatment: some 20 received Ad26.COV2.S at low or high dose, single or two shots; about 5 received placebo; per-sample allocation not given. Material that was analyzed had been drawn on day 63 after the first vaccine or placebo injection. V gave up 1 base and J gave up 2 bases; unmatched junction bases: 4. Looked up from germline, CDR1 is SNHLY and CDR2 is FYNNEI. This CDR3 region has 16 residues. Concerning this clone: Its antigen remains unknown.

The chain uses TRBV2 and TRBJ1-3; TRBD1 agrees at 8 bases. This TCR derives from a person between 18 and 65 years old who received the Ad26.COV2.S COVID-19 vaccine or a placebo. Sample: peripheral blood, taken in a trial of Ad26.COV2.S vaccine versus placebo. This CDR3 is CASSEGTGRAGNTIYF. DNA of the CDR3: TGTGCCAGCAGTGAAGGGACAGGGCGGGCTGGAAACACCATATATTTT.